The 17 T cell receptor beta chains presented below share a single source sample, sequenced in a study of cytomegalovirus exposure and HLA in healthy donors. 60 Vbeta and 13 Jbeta primers were used in PCR. This table comes from immunoSEQ multiplex PCR, and its TCRdb copy is limited to in-frame clones, with some not included. The sample has approximately 110,000 clones; 77% are singletons. The sequenced material came from PBMCs. These receptors were collected from a human donor in good health.

The CDR3 here is CASSLYRGRGGGYTF. The DNA for the CDR3 is TGTGCCAGCAGTTTATACCGGGGCAGGGGTGGTGGCTACACCTTC. The J gene is TRBJ1-2, the V gene TRBV28, with D perhaps TRBD1 (6 bases). Per germline, CDR1 MDHEN and CDR2 SYDVKM. Trimming removed 1 base from V and 7 bases from J, with 16 bases in between. This CDR3 is built from 15 residues.

This rearrangement joins TRBV6-6 to TRBJ1-5; no clear D. Trimming cost V 5 bases and J 0 bases, with 14 bases left between them. CDR3 length: 16 residues. CDR1 and CDR2 from the germline V gene are MNHNY and SVGAGI (reference sequence). In DNA form, the CDR3 reads TGTGCCAGCAGTGGCCCGGAGCTGCTTAGCAATCAGCCCCAGCATTTT. Translating gives CASSGPELLSNQPQHF.

This clone was seen once. The chain uses TRBV5-4 and TRBJ2-2; a possible D gene is TRBD2 (5 bases). V lost 5 bases, J lost 5 bases, and 7 bases lay in between. Per the germline V gene, CDR1 is SGHNT and CDR2 is YYREEE (reference sequence). The CDR3 extends over 12 amino acids. The CDR3 DNA sequence: TGTGCCAGCAGACCGGGGACCGGGGAGCTGTTTTTT. This sequence encodes CASRPGTGELFF.

V is TRBV6-5 and J is TRBJ2-2, with D tentatively TRBD1 (6 bases). V was trimmed by 5 bases and J by 2 bases, leaving 12 bases between them. The CDR3 spans 15 residues. Germline V gene lookup returns CDR1 MNHEY and CDR2 SVGAGI. The CDR3, as DNA: TGTGCCAGCAGTACACAGGGATCTAACACCGGGGAGCTGTTTTTT. Its protein is CASSTQGSNTGELFF.

This clone has just one count. The rearrangement links TRBV14 to TRBJ1-1; D gene unclear. V lost 4 bases and J lost 4, with 10 bases in between. This CDR3 contains 13 residues. Germline CDR1 reads SGHDN; CDR2 reads FVKESK. The CDR3 bases are TGTGCCAGCAGCCTCGAGAGTCGCACTGAAGCTTTCTTT. This encodes CASSLESRTEAFF.

The J gene is TRBJ1-5, the V gene TRBV6-1; 7 bases map to TRBD1. Germline V CDR1 and CDR2: MNHNS, SASEGT. This CDR3 is 15 amino acids long. V lost 8 bases and J lost 4; bases outside the gene matches: 11. The CDR3 loop is CASVEQGFRNQPQHF. The DNA of the CDR3 is TGTGCCAGCGTTGAACAGGGGTTTCGAAATCAGCCCCAGCATTTT.

This chain connects TRBV7-3 to TRBJ2-2; 12 bases align to TRBD1. The CDR3 sequence is 15 residues long. V lost 5 bases, J lost 4 bases, and 2 bases stayed unmatched. Germline V gene data show CDR1 as SGHTA and CDR2 as FQGTGA. The CDR3 region is CASSPGQGATGELFF. The CDR3 region has the DNA TGTGCCAGCAGCCCGGGACAGGGGGCCACCGGGGAGCTGTTTTTT.

V gene TRBV19 combines with J gene TRBJ2-7, with D possibly matching TRBD1 (5 bases). Looked up from germline, CDR1 is LNHDA and CDR2 is SQIVND (reference sequence). There are 15 residues in the CDR3. V was pared by 4 bases and J by 4 bases, with 17 bases between. CDR3 in amino acids: CASSTPTGTAYEQYF. CDR3 sequence (DNA): TGTGCCAGTAGTACCCCAACAGGTACCGCGTACGAGCAGTACTTC.

This clone appeared once. The same CDR3 can be traced to other DNA sequences in this sample. This chain uses TRBV9 with TRBJ1-2; TRBD1 matches 9 bases. The CDR3 runs to 14 residues. V lost 2 bases and J lost 6; bases outside the gene matches: 5. In germline, CDR1 is SGDLS, CDR2 YYNGEE. CDR3 sequence (DNA): TGTGCCAGCAGCGTCCTGACAGGGGGTGATGGCTACACCTTC. It specifies CASSVLTGGDGYTF.

The V gene is TRBV19, the J gene TRBJ1-5; no definite D call. V gave up 2 bases and J gave up 4 bases, with 9 bases separating them. Germline V CDR1 and CDR2: LNHDA, SQIVND (reference sequence). This CDR3 region has 14 residues. DNA of the CDR3: TGTGCCAGTAGTATACGACAACCGAATCAGCCCCAGCATTTT. This encodes CASSIRQPNQPQHF.

CDR3 nucleotides: TGTGCCAGCAGTTTACCCCGAAGGGGGCGAGAGACCCAGTACTTC. As protein: CASSLPRRGRETQYF. This rearrangement joins TRBV7-9 to TRBJ2-5, with 7 bases identical to TRBD1. This CDR3 comprises 15 residues. Losses at the gene ends were 6 bases for V and 4 bases for J; bases not matched to a gene: 11. The germline V gene has CDR1 SEHNR and CDR2 FQNEAQ (reference sequence).

The rearrangement links TRBV27 to TRBJ1-2; no reliable D call. Germline V gene sequence: CDR1 MNHEY, CDR2 SMNVEV (reference sequence). Trimming stripped 6 bases from V and 3 bases from J, with 5 bases between. The CDR3 extends over 11 amino acids. Here the CDR3 reads CASSRYYGYTF. The DNA for the CDR3 is TGTGCCAGCAGCCGTTACTATGGCTACACCTTC.

As regards this clone: The same CDR3 also results from other DNA sequences found in this sample. The CDR3 loop is CASSLRGGSYEQYF. Written as DNA, the CDR3 is TGTGCCAGCAGCTTGCGCGGCGGCTCCTACGAGCAGTACTTC. The V gene is TRBV5-6, the J gene TRBJ2-7; D gene ambiguous. V dropped 1 base and J dropped 0 bases, with 8 bases sitting between them. The CDR3 length is 14 residues. Germline CDR1 and CDR2: SGHDT and YYEEEE.

The genes are TRBV19 and TRBJ2-3; D is possibly TRBD1 (6 bases). V was cut by 8 bases and J by 10 bases, with 13 bases left in between. The length of the CDR3 is 11 residues. The germline CDR1 and CDR2 sequences are LNHDA and SQIVND (reference sequence). The CDR3 loop is CASSGAIAQYF. CDR3 nucleotide sequence: TGTGCCAGTTCAGGGGCGATCGCGCAGTATTTT.

This clone was seen only a few times. This chain connects TRBV28 to TRBJ1-1; D is ambiguous. The CDR3 consists of 12 residues. Trimming pared 1 base from V and 6 bases from J, leaving 6 bases between. Germline V gene sequence: CDR1 MDHEN, CDR2 SYDVKM. The CDR3 DNA sequence: TGTGCCAGCAGTTTATCACATCCTGAAGCTTTCTTT. This sequence encodes CASSLSHPEAFF.

This sequence joins TRBV30 and TRBJ2-3, with D uncertain. The germline V gene has CDR1 GTSNPN and CDR2 SVGIG (reference sequence). V was clipped by 0 bases and J by 0 bases, with 10 bases between them. The CDR3 contains 15 residues. The CDR3 sequence is CAWSVKATSTDTQYF. CDR3 DNA: TGTGCCTGGAGTGTAAAAGCGACTAGCACAGATACGCAGTATTTT.

This clone has only a few counts. The chain has TRBV2 and TRBJ1-2; the D is unclear. The ends were cut back, 3 bases at V and 2 bases at J, with 16 bases in the middle. The CDR3 is 16 amino acids. Looked up from germline, CDR1 is SNHLY and CDR2 is FYNNEI. The CDR3 nucleotides are TGTGCCAGCAGTGATAGAGGGCCGCAGTTGAACTATGGCTACACCTTC. Encoded protein: CASSDRGPQLNYGYTF.